The T cell receptor beta chain under discussion was sequenced for a study of cytomegalovirus exposure and HLA in healthy donors. This clone appeared a few times. The PCR made use of 60 Vbeta and 13 Jbeta primers. Sequencing used immunoSEQ multiplex PCR; TCRdb keeps in-frame clones, though not all of them. The sample has roughly 170,000 clones; 75% to 90% are singletons. Germline lookup yields CDR1 LNHDA and CDR2 SQIVND (reference sequence). The CDR3 is 14 residues long. Unmatched junction bases numbered 9, after V lost 6 bases and J lost 9 bases. Sequences were obtained from PBMCs. The sequence was obtained from a man aged 50-59 years in good health and CMV-seronegative. V and J are TRBV19 and TRBJ1-4; 8 positions agree with TRBD1. CDR3: CASRYRGISQKLFF. Written as DNA, the CDR3 is TGTGCCAGTAGGTACAGGGGGATTAGTCAAAAACTGTTTTTT.